This T cell receptor (beta chain) was retrieved from a study of shared clonotypes between healthy human individuals. The sequenced material, unsorted PBMC DNA, was run on ten immunoSEQ deep assay plates. Original processing methods: Owing to the provision of junction-only sequences devoid of quality scores by immunoSEQ, filtering differed. The method was immunoSEQ multiplex PCR; TCRdb's version includes in-frame clones alone and lacks a portion of them. V, J and clone size are taken as reported in that table, and D and trimming were inferred from the DNA itself. The table shows about 490,000 clones, with roughly 85% occurring only once. Healthy HIV-negative adults without recent acute infections or vaccinations served as donors. This receptor was taken from a woman aged 40 to 50 in good health. Some clones in this sample may be carry-over from other donors' samples. Sequenced material: PBMCs.

CDR3 residues: CASSYGAGGGAETQYF. CDR3 nucleotides: TGTGCCAGCAGTTACGGCGCGGGAGGAGGAGCGGAGACCCAGTACTTC. The chain combines TRBV6-5 with TRBJ2-5; 8 positions match TRBD2. V dropped 2 bases and J dropped 5; count of bases not matched to a gene: 10. The germline V gene has CDR1 MNHEY and CDR2 SVGAGI. The CDR3 is made up of 16 amino acids.